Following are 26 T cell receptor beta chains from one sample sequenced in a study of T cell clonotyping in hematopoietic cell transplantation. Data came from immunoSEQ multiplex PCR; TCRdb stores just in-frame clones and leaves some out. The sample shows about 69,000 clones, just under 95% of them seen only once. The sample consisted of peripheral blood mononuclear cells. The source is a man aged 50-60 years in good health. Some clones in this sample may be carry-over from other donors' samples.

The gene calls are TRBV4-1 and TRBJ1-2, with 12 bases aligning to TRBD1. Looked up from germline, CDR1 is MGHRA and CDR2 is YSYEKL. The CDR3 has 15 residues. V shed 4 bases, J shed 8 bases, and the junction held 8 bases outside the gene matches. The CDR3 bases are TGCGCCAGCAGCCTTTCGGGACAGGGGGCTCAGGGCTACACCTTC. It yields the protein CASSLSGQGAQGYTF.

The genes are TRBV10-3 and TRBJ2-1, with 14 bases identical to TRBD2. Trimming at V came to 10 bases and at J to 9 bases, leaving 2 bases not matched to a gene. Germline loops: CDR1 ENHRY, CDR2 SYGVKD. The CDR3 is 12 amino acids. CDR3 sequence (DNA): TGTGCCACCGGACTAGCGGGAGGTGAGCAGTTCTTC. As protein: CATGLAGGEQFF.

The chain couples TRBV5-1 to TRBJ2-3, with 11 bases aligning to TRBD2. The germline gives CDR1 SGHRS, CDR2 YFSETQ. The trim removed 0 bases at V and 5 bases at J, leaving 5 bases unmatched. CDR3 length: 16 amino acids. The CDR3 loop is CASSLVAGGLVDTQYF. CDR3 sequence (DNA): TGCGCCAGCAGCTTGGTAGCGGGGGGGCTCGTAGATACGCAGTATTTT. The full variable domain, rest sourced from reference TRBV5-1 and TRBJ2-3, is KAGVTQTPRYLIKTRGQQVTLSCSPISGHRSVSWYQQTPGQGLQFLFEYFSETQRNKGNFPGRFSGRQFSNSRSEMNVSTLELGDSALYLCASSLVAGGLVDTQYFGPGTRLTVL.

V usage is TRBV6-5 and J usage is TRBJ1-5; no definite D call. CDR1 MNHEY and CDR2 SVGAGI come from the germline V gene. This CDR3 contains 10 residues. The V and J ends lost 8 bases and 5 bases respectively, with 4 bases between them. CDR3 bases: TGTGCCAGCGACGATCAGCCCCAGCATTTT. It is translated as CASDDQPQHF.

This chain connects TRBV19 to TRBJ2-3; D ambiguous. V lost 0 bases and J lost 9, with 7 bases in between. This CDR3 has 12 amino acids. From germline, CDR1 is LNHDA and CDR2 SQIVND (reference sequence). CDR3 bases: TGTGCCAGTAGTATAGATGAAGGGACGCAGTATTTT. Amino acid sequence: CASSIDEGTQYF. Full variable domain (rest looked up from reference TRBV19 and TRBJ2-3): DGGITQSPKYLFRKEGQNVTLSCEQNLNHDAMYWYRQDPGQGLRLIYYSQIVNDFQKGDIAEGYSVSREKKESFPLTVTSAQKNPTAFYLCASSIDEGTQYFGPGTRLTVL.

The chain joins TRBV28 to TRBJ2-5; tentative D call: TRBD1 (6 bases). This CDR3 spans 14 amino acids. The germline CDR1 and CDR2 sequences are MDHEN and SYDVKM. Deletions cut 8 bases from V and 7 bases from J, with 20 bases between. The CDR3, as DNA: TGTGCCAGCCGAAAGGACAGCTTCGAAGGGACCCAGTACTTC. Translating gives CASRKDSFEGTQYF. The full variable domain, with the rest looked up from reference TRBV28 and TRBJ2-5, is DVKVTQSSRYLVKRTGEKVFLECVQDMDHENMFWYRQDPGLGLRLIYFSYDVKMKEKGDIPEGYSVSREKKERFSLILESASTNQTSMYLCASRKDSFEGTQYFGPGTRLLVL.

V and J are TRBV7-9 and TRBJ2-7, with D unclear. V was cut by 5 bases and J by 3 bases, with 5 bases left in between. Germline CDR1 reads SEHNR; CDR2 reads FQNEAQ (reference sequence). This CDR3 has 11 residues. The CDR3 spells CASSTYYEQYF. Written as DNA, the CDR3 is TGTGCCAGCAGCACCTACTACGAGCAGTACTTC.

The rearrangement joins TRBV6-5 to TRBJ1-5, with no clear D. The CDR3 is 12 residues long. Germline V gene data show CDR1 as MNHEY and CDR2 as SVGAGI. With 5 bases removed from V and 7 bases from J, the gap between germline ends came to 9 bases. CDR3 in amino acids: CASSLPGQPQHF. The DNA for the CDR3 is TGTGCCAGCAGTCTTCCGGGGCAGCCCCAGCATTTT.

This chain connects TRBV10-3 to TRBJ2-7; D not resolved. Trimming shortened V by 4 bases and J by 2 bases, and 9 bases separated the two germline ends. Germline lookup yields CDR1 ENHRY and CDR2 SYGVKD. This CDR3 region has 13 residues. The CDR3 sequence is CAISGGSPYEQYF. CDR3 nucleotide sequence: TGTGCCATCAGTGGCGGCAGTCCCTACGAGCAGTACTTC.

The CDR3 reads CASSIDHSGSGGQETQYF. The CDR3 DNA reads TGTGCCAGTAGTATAGATCATAGCGGATCAGGGGGCCAGGAGACCCAGTACTTC. V usage is TRBV19 and J usage is TRBJ2-5, with TRBD1 matching 8 bases. Germline V gene lookup returns CDR1 LNHDA and CDR2 SQIVND (reference sequence). V was pared by 0 bases and J by 5 bases, with 14 bases of the junction left unmatched. The CDR3 totals 18 residues.

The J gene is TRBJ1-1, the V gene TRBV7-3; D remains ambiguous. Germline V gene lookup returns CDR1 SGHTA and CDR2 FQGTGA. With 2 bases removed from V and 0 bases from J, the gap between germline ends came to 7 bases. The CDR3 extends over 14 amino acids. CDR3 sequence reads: CASSLAGLNTEAFF. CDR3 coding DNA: TGTGCCAGCAGCTTAGCTGGGTTGAACACTGAAGCTTTCTTT.

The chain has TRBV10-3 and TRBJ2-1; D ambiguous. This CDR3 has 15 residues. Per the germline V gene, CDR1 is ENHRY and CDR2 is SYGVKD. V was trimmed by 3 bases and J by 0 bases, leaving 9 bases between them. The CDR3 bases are TGTGCCATCAGTGAAGGGCTGAGCTCCTACAATGAGCAGTTCTTC. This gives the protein CAISEGLSSYNEQFF.

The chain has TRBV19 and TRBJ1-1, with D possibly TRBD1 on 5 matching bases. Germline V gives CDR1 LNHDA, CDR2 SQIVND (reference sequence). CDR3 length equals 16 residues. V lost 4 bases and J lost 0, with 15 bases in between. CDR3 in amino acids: CASSKATGGMNTEAFF. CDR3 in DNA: TGTGCCAGTAGTAAGGCCACGGGGGGAATGAACACTGAAGCTTTCTTT.

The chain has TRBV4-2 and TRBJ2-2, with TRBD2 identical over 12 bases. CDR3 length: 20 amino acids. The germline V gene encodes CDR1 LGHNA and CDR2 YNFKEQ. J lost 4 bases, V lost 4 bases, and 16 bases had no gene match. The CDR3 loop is CASSPGNLLAGGPITGELFF. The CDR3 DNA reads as TGTGCCAGCAGCCCCGGGAACTTGCTAGCGGGAGGGCCAATCACCGGGGAGCTGTTTTTT.

The CDR3 spells CASSQVQGEAFF. CDR3 coding DNA: TGCGCCAGCAGCCAGGTTCAAGGTGAAGCTTTCTTT. The V gene is TRBV4-1, the J gene TRBJ1-1; D is uncertain. With 3 bases removed from V and 7 bases from J, the gap between germline ends came to 9 bases. The CDR3 contains 12 residues. Germline-derived CDR1 and CDR2 are MGHRA and YSYEKL.

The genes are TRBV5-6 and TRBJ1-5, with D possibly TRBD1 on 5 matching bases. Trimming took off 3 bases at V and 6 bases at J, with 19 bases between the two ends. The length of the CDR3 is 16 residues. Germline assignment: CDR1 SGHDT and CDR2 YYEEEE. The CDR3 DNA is TGTGCCAGCAGCTGGGGCCGCGGGGGGAGGAGTCAGCCCCAGCATTTT. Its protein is CASSWGRGGRSQPQHF. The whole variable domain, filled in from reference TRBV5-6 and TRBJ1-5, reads DAGVTQSPTHLIKTRGQQVTLRCSPKSGHDTVSWYQQALGQGPQFIFQYYEEEERQRGNFPDRFSGHQFPNYSSELNVNALLLGDSALYLCASSWGRGGRSQPQHFGDGTRLSIL.

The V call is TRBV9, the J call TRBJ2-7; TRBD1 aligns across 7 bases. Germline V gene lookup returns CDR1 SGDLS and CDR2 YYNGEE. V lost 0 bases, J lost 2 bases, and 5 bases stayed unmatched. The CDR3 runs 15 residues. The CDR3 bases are TGTGCCAGCAGCGTAGGGGATACAGGGGCCTACGAGCAGTACTTC. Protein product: CASSVGDTGAYEQYF.

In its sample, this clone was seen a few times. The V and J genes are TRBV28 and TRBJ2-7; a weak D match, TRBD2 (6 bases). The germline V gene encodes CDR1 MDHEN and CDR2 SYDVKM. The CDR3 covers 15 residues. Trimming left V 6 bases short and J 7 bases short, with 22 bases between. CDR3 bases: TGTGCCAGCAGAGACGGGGCCTGGATGGAGGGGGAGCAGTACTTC. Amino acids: CASRDGAWMEGEQYF.

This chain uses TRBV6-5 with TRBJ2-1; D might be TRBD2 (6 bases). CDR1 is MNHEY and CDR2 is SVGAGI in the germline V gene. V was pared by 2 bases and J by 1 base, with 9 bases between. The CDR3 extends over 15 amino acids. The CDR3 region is CASSYPGRSYNEQFF. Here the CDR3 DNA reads TGTGCCAGCAGTTACCCAGGGAGGTCCTACAATGAGCAGTTCTTC.

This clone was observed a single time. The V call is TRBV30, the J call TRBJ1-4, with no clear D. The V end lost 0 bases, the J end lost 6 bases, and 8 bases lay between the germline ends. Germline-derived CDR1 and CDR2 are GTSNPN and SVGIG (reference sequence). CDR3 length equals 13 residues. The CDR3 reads CAWSVDGDEKLFF. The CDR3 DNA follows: TGTGCCTGGAGTGTAGATGGGGATGAAAAACTGTTTTTT.

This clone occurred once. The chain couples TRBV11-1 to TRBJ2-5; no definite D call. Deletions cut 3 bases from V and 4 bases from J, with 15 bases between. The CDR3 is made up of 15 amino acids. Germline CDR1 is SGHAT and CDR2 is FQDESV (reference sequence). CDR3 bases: TGTGCCAGCAGCTTGACCGGGTGGCTATCAGAGACCCAGTACTTC. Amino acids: CASSLTGWLSETQYF. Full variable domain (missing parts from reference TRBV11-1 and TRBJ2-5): EAEVAQSPRYKITEKSQAVAFWCDPISGHATLYWYRQILGQGPELLVQFQDESVVDDSQLPKDRFSAERLKGVDSTLKIQPAELGDSAMYLCASSLTGWLSETQYFGPGTRLLVL.

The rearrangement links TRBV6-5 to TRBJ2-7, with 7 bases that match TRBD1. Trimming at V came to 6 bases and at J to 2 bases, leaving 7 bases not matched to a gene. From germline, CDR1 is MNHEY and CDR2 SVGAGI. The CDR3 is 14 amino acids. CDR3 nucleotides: TGTGCCAGCAGGCAACAGGGGTCTCCCTACGAGCAGTACTTC. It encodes CASRQQGSPYEQYF.

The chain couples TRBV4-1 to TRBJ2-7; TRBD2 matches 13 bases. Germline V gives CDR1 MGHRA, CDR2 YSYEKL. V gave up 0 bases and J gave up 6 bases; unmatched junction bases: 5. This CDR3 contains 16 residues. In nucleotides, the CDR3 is TGCGCCAGCAGCCAAGAACTAGCGGGAGGGCCACCCGAGCAGTACTTC. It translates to CASSQELAGGPPEQYF.

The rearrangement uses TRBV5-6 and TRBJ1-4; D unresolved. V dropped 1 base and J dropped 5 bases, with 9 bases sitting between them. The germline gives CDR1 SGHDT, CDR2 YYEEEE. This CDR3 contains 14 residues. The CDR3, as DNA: TGTGCCAGCAGCTTGCTCGAGGCAAATGAAAAACTGTTTTTT. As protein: CASSLLEANEKLFF.

The CDR3 protein is CASSDQGVQPQHF. The CDR3 DNA follows: TGTGCCAGCAGTGATCAGGGGGTGCAGCCCCAGCATTTT. The chain is built from TRBV25-1 and TRBJ1-5; the match to TRBD1 covers 7 bases. With V trimmed by 3 bases and J by 7 bases, 3 bases remained unmatched. The length of the CDR3 is 13 residues. The germline gives CDR1 MGHDK, CDR2 SYGVNS.

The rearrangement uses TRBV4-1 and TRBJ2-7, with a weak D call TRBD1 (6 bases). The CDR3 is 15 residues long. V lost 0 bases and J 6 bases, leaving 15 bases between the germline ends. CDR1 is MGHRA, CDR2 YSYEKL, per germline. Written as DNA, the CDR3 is TGCGCCAGCAGCCAAGATCGGCAGGGGTTAGGCGAGCAGTACTTC. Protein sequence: CASSQDRQGLGEQYF.